The sequence of this T cell receptor beta chain was determined in a study of blood T cell repertoires in COVID-19. Study in general: Specimens from acute and convalescent COVID-19 originated in the United States, Italy and Spain. Sample material is recorded as cDNA or gDNA derived from T cells, B-cell-depleted T cells, or PBMCs.

The data were produced by immunoSEQ multiplex PCR, yet TCRdb's version contains in-frame clones alone and is incomplete. This table has 95,000 to 150,000 clones, around 85% appearing once. The CDR3 has 13 amino acids. The ends lost 5 bases at V and 7 bases at J; junction bases unmatched: 7. CDR1 SGHTA and CDR2 FQGNSA come from the germline V gene. One Seattle source followed patients from active infection through their disease course. This TCR was recovered from a woman aged 80 or older with COVID-19, enrolled during active disease. Sequencing used peripheral blood. The V call is TRBV7-2, the J call TRBJ2-7, with 8 positions matching TRBD1. The CDR3 nucleotides read TGTGCCAGCAGCCCCCGGACAGGGAGGGAGCAGTACTTC. It specifies CASSPRTGREQYF.